This T cell receptor beta chain is drawn from a study of cytomegalovirus exposure and HLA in healthy donors. The PCR had 60 Vbeta and 13 Jbeta primers. Method: immunoSEQ multiplex PCR; TCRdb's copy keeps in-frame clones and lacks some. The sample carries around 180,000 clones, over 70% recorded once. This cohort consisted of healthy bone marrow donors. Study results and limitations: Reportedly, diagnosis of cytomegalovirus status by the classifier showed high specificity and sensitivity.

The trim removed 5 bases at V and 5 bases at J, leaving 6 bases unmatched. From germline, CDR1 is MNHNS and CDR2 SASEGT. The CDR3 has 15 residues. Remarks on this clone: The antigen is not known.

The sample comprised PBMCs. This receptor was identified in a man aged 25 to 40 in good health and CMV-seropositive. The chain uses TRBV6-1 and TRBJ1-4; TRBD1 aligns across 9 bases. CDR3 nucleotides: TGTGCCAGCAGTCAGTCCGGGACAGGGAATGAAAAACTGTTTTTT. Its protein is CASSQSGTGNEKLFF.